The T cell receptor beta chain described here comes from a study of tumor-infiltrating lymphocytes in oesophageal squamous cell carcinoma. Trimming pared 0 bases from V and 8 bases from J, leaving 17 bases between. Germline-derived CDR1 and CDR2 are SEHNR and FQNEAQ (reference sequence). The CDR3 spans 16 residues. TCRdb reprocessed the PCR reads via MiXCR and lists one record per CDR3 protein. Counted here are 15,000 to 20,000 distinct CDR3 sequences, 40% to 45% occurring once; the ten biggest clones make up approximately 40%. The chain joins TRBV7-9 to TRBJ2-1; D might be TRBD1 (6 bases). The sequence was collected from a female donor with esophageal squamous cell carcinoma. Sequences were obtained from blood. This CDR3 is CASSLAWPGAGDEQFF. The CDR3, as DNA: TGTGCCAGCAGCTTAGCGTGGCCAGGGGCGGGTGATGAGCAGTTCTTC. Variable domain in full (rest from reference TRBV7-9 and TRBJ2-1): DTGVSQNPRHKITKRGQNVTFRCDPISEHNRLYWYRQTLGQGPEFLTYFQNEAQLEKSRLLSDRFSAERPKGSFSTLEIQRTEQGDSAMYLCASSLAWPGAGDEQFFGPGTRLTVL.